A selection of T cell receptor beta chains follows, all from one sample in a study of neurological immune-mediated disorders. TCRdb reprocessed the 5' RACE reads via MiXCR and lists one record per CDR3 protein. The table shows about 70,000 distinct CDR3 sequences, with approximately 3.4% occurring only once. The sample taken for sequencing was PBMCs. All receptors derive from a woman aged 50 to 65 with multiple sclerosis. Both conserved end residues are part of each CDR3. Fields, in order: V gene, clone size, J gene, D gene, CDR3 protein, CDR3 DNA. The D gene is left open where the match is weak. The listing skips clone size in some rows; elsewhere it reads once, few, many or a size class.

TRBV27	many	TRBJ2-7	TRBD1	CASLAPRGRGSEQYF	TGTGCCAGCTTAGCCCCGAGGGGGCGCGGGTCCGAGCAGTACTTC
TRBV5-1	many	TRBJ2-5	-	CASSLEGGWTQYF	TGCGCCAGCAGCTTGGAGGGTGGATGGACCCAGTACTTC
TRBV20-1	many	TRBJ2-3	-	CSARPRVESGDTQYF	TGCAGTGCTAGGCCGCGCGTGGAGTCAGGAGATACGCAGTATTTT
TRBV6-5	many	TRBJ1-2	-	CASSYAGTFNYGYTF	TGTGCCAGCAGTTACGCCGGAACATTTAACTATGGCTACACCTTC
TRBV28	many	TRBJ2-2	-	CASNREGLPNTGELFF	TGTGCCAGCAATAGAGAGGGATTACCGAACACCGGGGAGCTGTTTTTT
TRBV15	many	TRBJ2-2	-	CATSRLGGYNTGELFF	TGTGCCACCAGCAGACTCGGCGGGTATAACACCGGGGAGCTGTTTTTT
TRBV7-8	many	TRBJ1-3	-	CASSLGISGNTIYF	TGTGCCAGCAGCTTAGGGATCTCTGGAAACACCATATATTTT
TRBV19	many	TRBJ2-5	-	CASSIRGFETQYF	TGTGCCAGTAGTATCAGGGGTTTTGAGACCCAGTACTTC
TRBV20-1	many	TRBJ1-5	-	CSVRTGGNQPQHF	TGCAGTGTCCGTACAGGAGGGAATCAGCCCCAGCATTTT
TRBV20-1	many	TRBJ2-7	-	CSAKGTSSYEQYF	TGCAGTGCCAAGGGGACAAGCTCCTACGAGCAGTACTTC
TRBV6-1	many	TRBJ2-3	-	CASTVNPTDTQYF	TGTGCCAGCACGGTAAACCCCACAGATACGCAGTATTTT
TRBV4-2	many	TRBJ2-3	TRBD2	CASSKTSGSTTDTQYF	TGTGCCAGCAGCAAGACTAGCGGGAGTACCACAGATACGCAGTATTTT
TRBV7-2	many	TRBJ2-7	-	CASSLLGVYEQYF	TGTGCCAGCAGCTTATTGGGGGTCTACGAGCAGTACTTC
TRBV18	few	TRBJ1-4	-	CASSPVQGEKLFF	TGTGCCAGCTCACCAGTCCAGGGTGAAAAACTGTTTTTT
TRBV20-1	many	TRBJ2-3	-	CSANYDFRGYGTQYF	TGCAGTGCCAACTACGACTTTCGGGGGTACGGTACGCAGTATTTT
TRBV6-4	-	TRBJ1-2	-	CASTARDGPNYGYTF	TGTGCCAGCACTGCTAGGGACGGACCTAACTATGGCTACACCTTC
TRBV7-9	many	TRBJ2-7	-	CASSTDYEQYF	TGTGCCAGCAGCACCGACTACGAGCAGTACTTC
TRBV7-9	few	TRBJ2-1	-	CASPENHEQFF	TGTGCCAGCCCGGAGAACCATGAGCAGTTCTTC
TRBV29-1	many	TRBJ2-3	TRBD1	CSAQGAGNTQYF	TGCAGCGCCCAGGGGGCGGGAAATACGCAGTATTTT
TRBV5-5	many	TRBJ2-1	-	CASSLPINNEQFF	TGTGCCAGCAGCTTGCCTATCAACAATGAGCAGTTCTTC
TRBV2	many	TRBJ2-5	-	CASSEYGRETQYF	TGTGCCAGCAGTGAATATGGTCGAGAGACCCAGTACTTC
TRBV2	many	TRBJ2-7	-	CASSIGSLSSYEQYF	TGTGCCAGCAGTATCGGGTCTCTTAGCTCCTACGAGCAGTACTTC
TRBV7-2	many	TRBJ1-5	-	CASSIGEGANQPQHF	TGTGCCAGCAGCATAGGAGAAGGGGCCAATCAGCCCCAGCATTTT
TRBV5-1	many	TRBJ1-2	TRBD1	CASSLEGQGYGYTF	TGCGCCAGCAGCTTGGAGGGACAGGGCTATGGCTACACCTTC
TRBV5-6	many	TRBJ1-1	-	CASSLDRGAVDTEAFF	TGTGCCAGCAGCTTGGATCGGGGGGCGGTGGACACTGAAGCTTTCTTT
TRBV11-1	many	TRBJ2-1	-	CASSSPLRGYYNEQFF	TGTGCCAGCAGCTCCCCTCTGCGGGGATACTACAATGAGCAGTTCTTC
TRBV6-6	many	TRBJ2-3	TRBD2	CASGMGSGKSTDTQYF	TGTGCCAGCGGGATGGGTAGCGGGAAAAGCACAGATACGCAGTATTTT
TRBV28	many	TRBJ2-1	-	CACEAGNEQFF	TGTGCTTGCGAAGCCGGGAATGAGCAGTTCTTC
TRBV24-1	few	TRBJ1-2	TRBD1	CATSDTDRIYGYTF	TGTGCCACCAGTGATACGGACAGGATCTATGGCTACACCTTC
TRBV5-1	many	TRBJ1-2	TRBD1	CASSHTTDRGDGYTF	TGCGCCAGCAGCCACACTACAGACAGGGGGGATGGCTACACCTTC
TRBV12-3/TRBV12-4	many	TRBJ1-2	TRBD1	CASAAGQGARGYTF	TGTGCCAGCGCCGCGGGACAGGGGGCTCGAGGCTACACCTTC
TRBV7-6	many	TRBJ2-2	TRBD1	CASSRQGALTGELFF	TGTGCCAGCAGCCGACAGGGGGCCTTAACCGGGGAGCTGTTTTTT
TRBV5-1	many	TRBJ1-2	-	CASSFDRYINTF	TGCGCCAGCAGCTTTGACAGATACATTAACACCTTC
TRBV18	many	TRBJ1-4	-	CASSPNQEKLFF	TGTGCCAGCTCACCTAACCAGGAAAAACTGTTTTTT